The rows below give T cell receptor beta chains drawn from one sample of a study of blood T cell repertoires in COVID-19. Libraries were prepared by immunoSEQ multiplex PCR; TCRdb keeps only in-frame clonotypes and omits some of them. The sample includes roughly 160,000 clones, about 88% of them seen just once. The specimen was peripheral blood. These receptors were obtained from a man in his 60s with acute or convalescent COVID-19. Both conserved end residues are part of each CDR3.

j_gene: TRBJ2-1
v_gene: TRBV9
CDR3aa: CASSVGTSGGNEQFF

j_gene: TRBJ1-2
v_gene: TRBV27
CDR3aa: CASSPQGFNYGYTF

j_gene: TRBJ1-5
v_gene: TRBV4-1
CDR3aa: CASSQGESIRSQPQHF

j_gene: TRBJ1-1
v_gene: TRBV3-1/TRBV3-2
CDR3aa: CASSQDGAGLEAFF

j_gene: TRBJ2-2
v_gene: TRBV14
CDR3aa: CASSQDPAGTGELFF

j_gene: TRBJ2-6
v_gene: TRBV27
CDR3aa: CASRWAGANVLTF

j_gene: TRBJ2-2
v_gene: TRBV10-2
CDR3aa: CASSESTGATGELFF

j_gene: TRBJ2-3
v_gene: TRBV7-2
CDR3aa: CASSLMASPDTQYF

j_gene: TRBJ1-4
v_gene: TRBV24-1
CDR3aa: CATSAGDEKLFF

j_gene: TRBJ2-3
v_gene: TRBV5-1
CDR3aa: CASSSDRVVTDTQYF

j_gene: TRBJ1-2
v_gene: TRBV6-5
CDR3aa: CASNYDNINYGYTF

j_gene: TRBJ1-2
v_gene: TRBV4-1
CDR3aa: CASSQTLRAGYTF

j_gene: TRBJ2-5
v_gene: TRBV2
CDR3aa: CASDSFRGDQETQYF

j_gene: TRBJ1-1
v_gene: TRBV11-2
CDR3aa: CASSFRTGNTEAFF

j_gene: TRBJ2-1
v_gene: TRBV13
CDR3aa: CASSAPLAGAYNEQFF

j_gene: TRBJ2-2
v_gene: TRBV5-4
CDR3aa: CASSLVVLAGDTGELFF

j_gene: TRBJ1-5
v_gene: TRBV6-6
CDR3aa: CASRTGTGGGGQPQHF

j_gene: TRBJ1-1
v_gene: TRBV5-1
CDR3aa: CASSSTSGSMNTEAFF

j_gene: TRBJ1-2
v_gene: TRBV12-3/TRBV12-4
CDR3aa: CASSLSLSGYTF

j_gene: TRBJ1-2
v_gene: TRBV3-1/TRBV3-2
CDR3aa: CASSSGQQGYTF

j_gene: TRBJ1-1
v_gene: TRBV12-5
CDR3aa: CASGPGQLNTEAFF

j_gene: TRBJ2-1
v_gene: TRBV24-1
CDR3aa: CATSDPGGSSYNEQFF

j_gene: TRBJ2-2
v_gene: TRBV5-1
CDR3aa: CASSFQDNGELFF

j_gene: TRBJ1-2
v_gene: TRBV7-2
CDR3aa: CASSPKADNYGYTF

j_gene: TRBJ1-2
v_gene: TRBV27
CDR3aa: CASSLSSSKQGGGYTF

j_gene: TRBJ1-3
v_gene: TRBV5-8
CDR3aa: CASSTDRDLRNTIYF

j_gene: TRBJ1-5
v_gene: TRBV5-6
CDR3aa: CASSFSRVPQPQHF

j_gene: TRBJ1-2
v_gene: TRBV27
CDR3aa: CASSPVPQTGGGYGYTF

j_gene: TRBJ2-2
v_gene: TRBV6-6
CDR3aa: CASSLLAGGLNTGELFF

j_gene: TRBJ2-2
v_gene: TRBV9
CDR3aa: CASSVSGVNTGELFF

j_gene: TRBJ2-5
v_gene: TRBV24-1
CDR3aa: CATSESSGEETQYF

j_gene: TRBJ2-5
v_gene: TRBV6-6
CDR3aa: CASSYDGSGEETQYF

j_gene: TRBJ1-2
v_gene: TRBV19
CDR3aa: CASSIRPDYGYTF

j_gene: TRBJ1-1
v_gene: TRBV19
CDR3aa: CASSPRDWNTEAFF

j_gene: TRBJ1-6
v_gene: TRBV10-3
CDR3aa: CAISESPVSSYNSPLHF

j_gene: TRBJ1-2
v_gene: TRBV7-2
CDR3aa: CASSYDRNYGYTF

j_gene: TRBJ2-1
v_gene: TRBV19
CDR3aa: CASRPSGRAFNEQFF

j_gene: TRBJ2-5
v_gene: TRBV19
CDR3aa: CASSKSQGPETQYF

j_gene: TRBJ1-4
v_gene: TRBV25-1
CDR3aa: CASSESSGANEKLFF

j_gene: TRBJ2-1
v_gene: TRBV5-5
CDR3aa: CASSPIAGGGNEQFF

j_gene: TRBJ1-2
v_gene: TRBV7-2
CDR3aa: CASSLQRGYGYTF

j_gene: TRBJ1-4
v_gene: TRBV5-6
CDR3aa: CASSDRQGPGEKLFF

j_gene: TRBJ2-7
v_gene: TRBV28
CDR3aa: CASSQGANEQYF

j_gene: TRBJ2-5
v_gene: TRBV19
CDR3aa: CASSPLAGGLAKETQYF

j_gene: TRBJ1-1
v_gene: TRBV2
CDR3aa: CARWGGVAFF

j_gene: TRBJ2-1
v_gene: TRBV27
CDR3aa: CASSWQGRSWGEQFF

j_gene: TRBJ1-1
v_gene: TRBV29-1
CDR3aa: CSVAETRNTEAFF

j_gene: TRBJ1-5
v_gene: TRBV6-5
CDR3aa: CASSPHGRENQPQHF

j_gene: TRBJ1-2
v_gene: TRBV5-4
CDR3aa: CASSFGGSDRYTF

j_gene: TRBJ1-3
v_gene: TRBV6-6
CDR3aa: CASSSGQGYSGNTIYF

j_gene: TRBJ1-5
v_gene: TRBV7-2
CDR3aa: CASSYTGMTNQPQHF

j_gene: TRBJ2-7
v_gene: TRBV6-1
CDR3aa: CASSDGQGVYEQYF

j_gene: TRBJ2-1
v_gene: TRBV6-4
CDR3aa: CASSDFSGTAYNEQFF

j_gene: TRBJ1-4
v_gene: TRBV3-1/TRBV3-2
CDR3aa: CASSQVIGQGRLFF

j_gene: TRBJ2-2
v_gene: TRBV24-1
CDR3aa: CATSDHTGTGELFF

j_gene: TRBJ1-2
v_gene: TRBV3-1/TRBV3-2
CDR3aa: CASSQDTGDGFLGYGYTF

j_gene: TRBJ2-5
v_gene: TRBV19
CDR3aa: CASSLGRETQYF

j_gene: TRBJ2-1
v_gene: TRBV14
CDR3aa: CASSRAGTSGQVEQFF